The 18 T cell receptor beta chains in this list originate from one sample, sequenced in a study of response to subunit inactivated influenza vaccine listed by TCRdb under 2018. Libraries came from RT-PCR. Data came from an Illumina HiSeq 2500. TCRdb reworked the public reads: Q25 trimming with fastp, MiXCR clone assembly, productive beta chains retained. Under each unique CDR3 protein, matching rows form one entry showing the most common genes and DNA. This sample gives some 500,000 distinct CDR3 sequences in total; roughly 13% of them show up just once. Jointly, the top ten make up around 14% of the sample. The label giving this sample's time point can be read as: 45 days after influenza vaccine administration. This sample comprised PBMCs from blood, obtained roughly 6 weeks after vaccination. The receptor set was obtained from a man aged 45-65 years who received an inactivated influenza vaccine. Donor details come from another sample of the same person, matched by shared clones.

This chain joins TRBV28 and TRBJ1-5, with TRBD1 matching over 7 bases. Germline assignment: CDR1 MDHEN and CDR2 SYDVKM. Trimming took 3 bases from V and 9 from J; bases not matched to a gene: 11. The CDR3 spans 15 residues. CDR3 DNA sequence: TGTGCCAGCAGTTTTACAGGGGCCGTTTCGGGGCCCCAGCATTTT. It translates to CASSFTGAVSGPQHF.

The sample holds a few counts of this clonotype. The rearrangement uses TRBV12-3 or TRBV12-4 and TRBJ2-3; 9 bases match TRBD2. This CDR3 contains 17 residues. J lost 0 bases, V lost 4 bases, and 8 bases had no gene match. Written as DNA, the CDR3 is TGTGCCAGCAGTTCCGGAAGCGGGGGGTCTAGCACAGATACGCAGTATTTT. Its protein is CASSSGSGGSSTDTQYF.

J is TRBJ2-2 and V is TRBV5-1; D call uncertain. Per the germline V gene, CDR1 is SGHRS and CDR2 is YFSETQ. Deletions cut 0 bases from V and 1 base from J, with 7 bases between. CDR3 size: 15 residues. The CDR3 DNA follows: TGCGCCAGCAGCTTGGGATATCAGAACACCGGGGAGCTGTTTTTT. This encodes CASSLGYQNTGELFF. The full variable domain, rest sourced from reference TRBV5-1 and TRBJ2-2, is KAGVTQTPRYLIKTRGQQVTLSCSPISGHRSVSWYQQTPGQGLQFLFEYFSETQRNKGNFPGRFSGRQFSNSRSEMNVSTLELGDSALYLCASSLGYQNTGELFFGEGSRLTVL.

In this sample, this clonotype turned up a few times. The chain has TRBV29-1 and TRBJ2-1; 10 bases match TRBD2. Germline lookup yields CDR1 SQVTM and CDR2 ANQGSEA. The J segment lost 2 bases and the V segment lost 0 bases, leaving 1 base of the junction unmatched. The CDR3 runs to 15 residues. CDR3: CSVEDLAGAYNEQFF. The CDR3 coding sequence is TGCAGCGTTGAAGATCTAGCGGGAGCCTACAATGAGCAGTTCTTC.

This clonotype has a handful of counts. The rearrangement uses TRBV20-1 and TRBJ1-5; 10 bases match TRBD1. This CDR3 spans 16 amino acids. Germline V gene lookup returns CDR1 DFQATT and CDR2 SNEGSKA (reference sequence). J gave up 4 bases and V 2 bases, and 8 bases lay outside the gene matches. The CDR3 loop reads CSARKSGQGNNQPQHF. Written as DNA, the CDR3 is TGCAGTGCTAGAAAATCGGGACAGGGGAATAATCAGCCCCAGCATTTT.

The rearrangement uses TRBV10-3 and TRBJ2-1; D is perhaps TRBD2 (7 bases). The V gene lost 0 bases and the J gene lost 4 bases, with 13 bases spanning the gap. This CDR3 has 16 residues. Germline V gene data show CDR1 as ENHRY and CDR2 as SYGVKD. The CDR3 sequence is CAISESRGGHYNEQFF. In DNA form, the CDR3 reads TGTGCCATCAGTGAGTCGAGGGGGGGCCATTACAATGAGCAGTTCTTC.

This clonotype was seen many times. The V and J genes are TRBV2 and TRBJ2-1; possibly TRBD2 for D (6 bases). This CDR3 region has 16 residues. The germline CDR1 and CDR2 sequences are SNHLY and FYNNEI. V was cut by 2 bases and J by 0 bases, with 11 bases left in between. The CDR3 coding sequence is TGTGCCAGCAGTGAACAGCGGGTGAGCTCCTACAATGAGCAGTTCTTC. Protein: CASSEQRVSSYNEQFF.

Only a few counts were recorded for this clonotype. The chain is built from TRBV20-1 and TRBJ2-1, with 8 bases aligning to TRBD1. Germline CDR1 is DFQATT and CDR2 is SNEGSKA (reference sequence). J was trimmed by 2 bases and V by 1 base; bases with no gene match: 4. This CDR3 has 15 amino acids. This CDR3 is CSARAAGGAYNEQFF. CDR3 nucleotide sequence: TGCAGTGCTAGAGCGGCAGGGGGCGCCTACAATGAGCAGTTCTTC.

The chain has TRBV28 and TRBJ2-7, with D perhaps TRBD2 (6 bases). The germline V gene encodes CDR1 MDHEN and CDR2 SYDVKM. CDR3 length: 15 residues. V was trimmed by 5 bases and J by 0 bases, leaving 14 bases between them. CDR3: CASSPRPGDSYEQYF. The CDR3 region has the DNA TGTGCCAGCAGTCCACGTCCGGGGGACTCCTACGAGCAGTACTTC.

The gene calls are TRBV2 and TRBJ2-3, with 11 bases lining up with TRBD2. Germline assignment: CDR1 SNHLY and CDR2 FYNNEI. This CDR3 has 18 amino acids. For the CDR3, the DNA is TGTACCATCAGTTTTGGGCGAGCTAGCGGGGGGAGCACAGATACGCAGTATTTT. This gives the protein CTISFGRASGGSTDTQYF. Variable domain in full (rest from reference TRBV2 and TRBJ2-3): EPEVTQTPSHQVTQMGQEVILRCVPISNHLYFYWYRQILGQKVEFLVSFYNNEISEKSEIFDDQFSVERPDGSNFTLKIRSTKLEDSAMYFCTISFGRASGGSTDTQYFGPGTRLTVL.

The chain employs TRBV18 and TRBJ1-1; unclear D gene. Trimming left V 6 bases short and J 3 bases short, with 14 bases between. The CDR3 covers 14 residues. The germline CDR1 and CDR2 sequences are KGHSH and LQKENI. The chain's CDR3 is CASSYRHGYTEAFF. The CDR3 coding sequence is TGTGCCAGCTCTTACCGCCACGGTTACACTGAAGCTTTCTTT.

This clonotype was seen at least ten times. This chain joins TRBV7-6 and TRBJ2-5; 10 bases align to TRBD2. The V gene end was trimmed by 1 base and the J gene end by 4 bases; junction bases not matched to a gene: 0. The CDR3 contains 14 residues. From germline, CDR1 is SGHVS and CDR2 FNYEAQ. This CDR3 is CASSLVAGGETQYF. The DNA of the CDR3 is TGTGCCAGCAGCTTAGTAGCGGGAGGAGAGACCCAGTACTTC.

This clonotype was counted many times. The DNA of the CDR3 is TGTGCCAGCAGCTTACCATACCAAGAGACCCAGTACTTC. This translates into CASSLPYQETQYF. The V call is TRBV7-9, the J call TRBJ2-5; D is ambiguous. Germline V gives CDR1 SEHNR, CDR2 FQNEAQ (reference sequence). Trimming took off 2 bases at V and 0 bases at J, with 4 bases between the two ends. The CDR3 has 13 amino acids.

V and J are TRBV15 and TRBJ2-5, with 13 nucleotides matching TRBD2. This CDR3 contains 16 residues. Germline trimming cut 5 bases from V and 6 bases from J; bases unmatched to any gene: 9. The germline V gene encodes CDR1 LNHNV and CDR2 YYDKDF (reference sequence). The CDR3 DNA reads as TGTGCCACCAGCCTGCCCGGGACTAGCGGGGTACAGACCCAGTACTTC. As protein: CATSLPGTSGVQTQYF.

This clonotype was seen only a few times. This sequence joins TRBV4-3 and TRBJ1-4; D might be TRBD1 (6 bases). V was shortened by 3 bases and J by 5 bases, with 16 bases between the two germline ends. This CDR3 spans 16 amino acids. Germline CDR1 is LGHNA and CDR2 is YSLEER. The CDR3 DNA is TGCGCCAGCAGCCAGACCCCCGGGACACAAAATGAAAAACTGTTTTTT. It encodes CASSQTPGTQNEKLFF.

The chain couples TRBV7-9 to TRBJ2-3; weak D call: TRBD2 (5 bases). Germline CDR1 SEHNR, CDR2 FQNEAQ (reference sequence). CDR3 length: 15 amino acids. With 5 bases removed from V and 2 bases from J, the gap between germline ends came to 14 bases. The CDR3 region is CASSDPGKNTDTQYF. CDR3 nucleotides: TGTGCCAGCAGCGATCCGGGGAAGAACACAGATACGCAGTATTTT.

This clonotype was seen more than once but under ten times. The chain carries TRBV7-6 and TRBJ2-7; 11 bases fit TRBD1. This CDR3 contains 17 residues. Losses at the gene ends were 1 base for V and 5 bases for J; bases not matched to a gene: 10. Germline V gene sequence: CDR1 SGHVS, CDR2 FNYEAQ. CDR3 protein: CASSLESGQGGNNEQYF. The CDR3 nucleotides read TGTGCCAGCAGCTTAGAGTCGGGACAGGGGGGCAACAACGAGCAGTACTTC. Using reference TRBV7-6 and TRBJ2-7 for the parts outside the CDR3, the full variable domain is GAGVSQSPRYKVTKRGQDVALRCDPISGHVSLYWYRQALGQGPEFLTYFNYEAQQDKSGLPNDRFSAERPEGSISTLTIQRTEQRDSAMYRCASSLESGQGGNNEQYFGPGTRLTVT.

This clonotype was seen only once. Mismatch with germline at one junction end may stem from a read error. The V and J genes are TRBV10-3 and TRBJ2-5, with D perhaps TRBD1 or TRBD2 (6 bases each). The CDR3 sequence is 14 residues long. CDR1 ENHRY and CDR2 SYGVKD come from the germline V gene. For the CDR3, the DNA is TGTGCCATCATTGAGGGGGGTTATCAAGAGACCCAGTACTTC. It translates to CAIIEGGYQETQYF.